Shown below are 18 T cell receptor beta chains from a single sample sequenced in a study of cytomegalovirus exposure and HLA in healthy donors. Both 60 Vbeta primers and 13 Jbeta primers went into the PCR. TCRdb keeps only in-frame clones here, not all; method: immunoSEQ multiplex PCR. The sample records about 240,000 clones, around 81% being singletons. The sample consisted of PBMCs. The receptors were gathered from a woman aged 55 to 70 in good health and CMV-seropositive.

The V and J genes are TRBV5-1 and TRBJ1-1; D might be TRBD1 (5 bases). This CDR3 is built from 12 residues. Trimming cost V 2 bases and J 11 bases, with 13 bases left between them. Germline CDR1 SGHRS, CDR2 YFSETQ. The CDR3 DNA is TGCGCCAGCAGCTTTCAGGGTGAAGTTGCTTTCTTT. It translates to CASSFQGEVAFF.

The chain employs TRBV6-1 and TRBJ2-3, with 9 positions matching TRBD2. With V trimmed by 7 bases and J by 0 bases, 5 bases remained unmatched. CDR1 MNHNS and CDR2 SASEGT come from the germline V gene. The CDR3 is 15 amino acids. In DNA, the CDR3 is TGTGCCAGCACTTCAAGCGGGAGGAGCACAGATACGCAGTATTTT. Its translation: CASTSSGRSTDTQYF.

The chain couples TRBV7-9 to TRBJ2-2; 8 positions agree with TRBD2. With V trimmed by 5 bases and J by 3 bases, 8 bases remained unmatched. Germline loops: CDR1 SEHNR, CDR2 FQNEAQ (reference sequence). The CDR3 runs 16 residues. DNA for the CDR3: TGTGCCAGCAGCGGCCCGGGAGGGAGGGACACCGGGGAGCTGTTTTTT. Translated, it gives CASSGPGGRDTGELFF.

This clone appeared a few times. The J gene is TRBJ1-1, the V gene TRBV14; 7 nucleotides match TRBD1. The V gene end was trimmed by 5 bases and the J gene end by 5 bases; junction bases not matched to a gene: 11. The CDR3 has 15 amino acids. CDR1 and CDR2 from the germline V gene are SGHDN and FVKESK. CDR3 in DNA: TGTGCCAGCAGCAAGGGGGCAGGGGAGTATACTGAAGCTTTCTTT. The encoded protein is CASSKGAGEYTEAFF.

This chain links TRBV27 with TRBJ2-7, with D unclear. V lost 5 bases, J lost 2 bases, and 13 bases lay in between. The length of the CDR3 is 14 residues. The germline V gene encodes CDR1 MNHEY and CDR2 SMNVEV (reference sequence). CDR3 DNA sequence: TGTGCCAGCAGTCCCATGGGCAACACCTACGAGCAGTACTTC. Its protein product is CASSPMGNTYEQYF.

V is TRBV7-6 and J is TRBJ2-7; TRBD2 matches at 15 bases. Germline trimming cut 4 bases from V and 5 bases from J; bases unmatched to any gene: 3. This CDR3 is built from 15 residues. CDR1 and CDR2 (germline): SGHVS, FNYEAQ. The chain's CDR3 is CASSSGTSGRNEQYF. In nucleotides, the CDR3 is TGTGCCAGCAGCTCAGGGACTAGCGGGAGGAACGAGCAGTACTTC. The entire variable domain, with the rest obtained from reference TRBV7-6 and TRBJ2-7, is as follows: GAGVSQSPRYKVTKRGQDVALRCDPISGHVSLYWYRQALGQGPEFLTYFNYEAQQDKSGLPNDRFSAERPEGSISTLTIQRTEQRDSAMYRCASSSGTSGRNEQYFGPGTRLTVT.

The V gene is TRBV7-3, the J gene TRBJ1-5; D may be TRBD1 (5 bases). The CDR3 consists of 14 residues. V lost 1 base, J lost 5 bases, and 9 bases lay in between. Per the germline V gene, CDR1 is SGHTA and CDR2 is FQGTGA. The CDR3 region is CASSLKGAYQPQHF. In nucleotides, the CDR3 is TGTGCCAGCAGCTTAAAAGGGGCCTATCAGCCCCAGCATTTT.

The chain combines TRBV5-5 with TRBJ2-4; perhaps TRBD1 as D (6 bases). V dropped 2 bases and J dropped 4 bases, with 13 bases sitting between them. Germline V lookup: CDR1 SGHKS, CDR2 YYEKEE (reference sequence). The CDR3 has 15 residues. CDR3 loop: CASSFDQGRKNIQYF. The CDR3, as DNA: TGTGCCAGCAGCTTTGACCAGGGGAGAAAAAACATTCAGTACTTC.

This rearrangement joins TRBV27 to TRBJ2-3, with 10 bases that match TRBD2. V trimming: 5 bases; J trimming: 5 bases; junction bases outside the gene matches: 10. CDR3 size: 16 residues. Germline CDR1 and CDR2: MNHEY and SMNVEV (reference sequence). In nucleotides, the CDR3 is TGTGCCAGCAGTCCGACTAGCGGGCAGATGGGAGATACGCAGTATTTT. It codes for CASSPTSGQMGDTQYF.

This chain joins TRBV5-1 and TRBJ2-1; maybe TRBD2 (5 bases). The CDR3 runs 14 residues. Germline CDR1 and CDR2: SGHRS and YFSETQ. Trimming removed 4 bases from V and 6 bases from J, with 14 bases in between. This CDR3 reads CASSGMTGINEQFF. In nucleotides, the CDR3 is TGCGCCAGCAGCGGAATGACGGGGATCAATGAGCAGTTCTTC.

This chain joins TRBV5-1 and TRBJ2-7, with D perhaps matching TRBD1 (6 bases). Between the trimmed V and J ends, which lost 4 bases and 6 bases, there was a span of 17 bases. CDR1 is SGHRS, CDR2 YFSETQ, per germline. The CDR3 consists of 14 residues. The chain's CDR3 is CASSPVGTSGEQYF. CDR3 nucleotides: TGCGCCAGCAGCCCGGTGGGGACAAGCGGCGAGCAGTACTTC.

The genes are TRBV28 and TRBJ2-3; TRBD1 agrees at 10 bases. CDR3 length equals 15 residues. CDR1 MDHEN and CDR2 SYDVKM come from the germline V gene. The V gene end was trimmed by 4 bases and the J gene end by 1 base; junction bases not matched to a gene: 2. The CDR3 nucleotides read TGTGCCAGCAGTTCGACAGGGGGCCGCACAGATACGCAGTATTTT. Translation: CASSSTGGRTDTQYF.

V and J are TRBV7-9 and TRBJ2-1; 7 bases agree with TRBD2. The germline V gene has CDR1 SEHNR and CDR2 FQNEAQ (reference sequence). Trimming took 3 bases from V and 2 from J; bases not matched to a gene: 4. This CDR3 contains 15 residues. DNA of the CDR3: TGTGCCAGCAGCTTGGGCGGGAGTCCCTACAATGAGCAGTTCTTC. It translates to CASSLGGSPYNEQFF.

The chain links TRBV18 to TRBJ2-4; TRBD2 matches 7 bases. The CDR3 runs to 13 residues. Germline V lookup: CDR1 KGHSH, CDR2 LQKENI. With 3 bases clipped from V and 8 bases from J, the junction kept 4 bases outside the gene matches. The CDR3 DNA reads TGTGCCAGCTCACCGAATCGGGGGGACATTCAGTACTTC. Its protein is CASSPNRGDIQYF.

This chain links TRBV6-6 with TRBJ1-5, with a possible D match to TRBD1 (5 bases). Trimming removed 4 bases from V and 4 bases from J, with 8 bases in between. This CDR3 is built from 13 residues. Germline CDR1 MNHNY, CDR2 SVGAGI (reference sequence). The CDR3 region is CASSSPGNQPQHF. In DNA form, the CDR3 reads TGTGCCAGCAGTTCACCAGGGAATCAGCCCCAGCATTTT.

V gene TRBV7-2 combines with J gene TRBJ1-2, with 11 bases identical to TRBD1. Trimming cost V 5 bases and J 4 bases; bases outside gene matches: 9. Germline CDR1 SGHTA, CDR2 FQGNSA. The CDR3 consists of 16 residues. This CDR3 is CASSAGQGASAYGYTF. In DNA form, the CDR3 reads TGTGCCAGCAGCGCCGGACAGGGGGCGTCGGCCTATGGCTACACCTTC.

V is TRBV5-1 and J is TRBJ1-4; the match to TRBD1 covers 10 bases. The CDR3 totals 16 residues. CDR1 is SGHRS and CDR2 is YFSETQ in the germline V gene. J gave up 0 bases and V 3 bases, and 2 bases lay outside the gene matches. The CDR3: CASSWGTGATNEKLFF. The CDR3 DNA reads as TGCGCCAGCAGCTGGGGGACAGGGGCAACTAATGAAAAACTGTTTTTT.

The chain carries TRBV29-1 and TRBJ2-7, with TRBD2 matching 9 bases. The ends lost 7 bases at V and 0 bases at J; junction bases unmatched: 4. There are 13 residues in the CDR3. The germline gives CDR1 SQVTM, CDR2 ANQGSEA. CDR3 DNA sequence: TGCAGCGGACTAGCGGCAAGCTCCTACGAGCAGTACTTC. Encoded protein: CSGLAASSYEQYF.